These 30 T cell receptor beta chains originate from one sample sequenced in a study of regulatory T cells in long-lasting Graves disease. The authors built TCR beta libraries using iRepertoire HTBI primers and Arm-PCR of CDR3 regions. TCRdb passed the multiplex PCR reads through MiXCR, listing each CDR3 protein once. The table has a few hundred thousand distinct CDR3 sequences, 23% seen once. The time point: persistent/refractory GD, antithyroid drugs over 5 years with positive TRAb. Preparation of the TCR library used RNA extracted from PBMCs. The source material was peripheral blood mononuclear cells (PBMCs), sampled when the disease was refractory, from a patient treated with antithyroid drugs. These TCRs come from a female donor with Graves disease.

This clonotype has a handful of counts. The gene calls are TRBV6-1 and TRBJ1-1; D call uncertain. Trimming took 2 bases from V and 8 from J, leaving 9 bases between them. The CDR3 contains 12 residues. The germline V gene has CDR1 MNHNS and CDR2 SASEGT. Here the CDR3 reads CASSEFGTEAFF. The CDR3 DNA is TGTGCCAGCAGTGAATTCGGCACGGAAGCTTTCTTT.

This clonotype was recorded at least ten times. The rearrangement joins TRBV7-3 to TRBJ2-5, with 9 bases that match TRBD2. This CDR3 is 14 amino acids long. CDR1 and CDR2 from the germline V gene are SGHTA and FQGTGA. The ends lost 5 bases at V and 0 bases at J; junction bases unmatched: 1. The CDR3 loop is CASSRTSDQETQYF. The CDR3 bases are TGTGCCAGCAGCCGGACTAGCGACCAAGAGACCCAGTACTTC.

This clonotype was seen a few times. The chain carries TRBV7-2 and TRBJ2-2, with 7 bases aligning to TRBD1. Germline-derived CDR1 and CDR2 are SGHTA and FQGNSA. CDR3 size: 15 residues. Germline trimming cut 1 base from V and 5 bases from J; bases unmatched to any gene: 4. The CDR3 nucleotides are TGTGCCAGCAGCTTAGAAACAGGGGTGACCGGGGAGCTGTTTTTT. It yields the protein CASSLETGVTGELFF.

This clonotype was recorded at least ten times. This rearrangement joins TRBV6-1 to TRBJ2-7, with 8 bases lining up with TRBD2. The CDR3 is 15 residues long. Germline V CDR1 and CDR2: MNHNS, SASEGT. The V gene end was trimmed by 7 bases and the J gene end by 3 bases; junction bases not matched to a gene: 11. Here the CDR3 reads CASKLTSGPDYEQYF. Here the CDR3 DNA reads TGTGCCAGCAAGTTAACTAGCGGCCCTGACTACGAGCAGTACTTC.

This sequence joins TRBV5-1 and TRBJ1-2; 10 bases agree with TRBD1. The V gene's germline CDR1 is SGHRS and CDR2 YFSETQ. J was trimmed by 6 bases and V by 0 bases; bases with no gene match: 2. This CDR3 comprises 14 residues. CDR3 sequence: CASSLETGGHGYTF. The CDR3 DNA sequence: TGCGCCAGCAGCTTGGAGACAGGGGGCCATGGCTACACCTTC.

This chain connects TRBV5-1 to TRBJ2-7; maybe TRBD1 (5 bases). Germline CDR1 and CDR2: SGHRS and YFSETQ. The CDR3 extends over 14 amino acids. With 0 bases removed from V and 4 bases from J, the gap between germline ends came to 11 bases. CDR3 amino acids: CASSLAGNEYEQYF. Written as DNA, the CDR3 is TGCGCCAGCAGCTTGGCAGGGAACGAGTACGAGCAGTACTTC.

This clonotype appeared a few times. The chain couples TRBV6-2 or TRBV6-3 to TRBJ2-7; 12 nucleotides line up with TRBD2. The trim removed 7 bases at V and 6 bases at J, leaving 4 bases unmatched. The CDR3 is made up of 13 amino acids. CDR1 is MNHEY, CDR2 SVGEGT, per germline. CDR3 loop: CASKLAGGREQYF. DNA for the CDR3: TGTGCCAGCAAACTAGCGGGAGGTCGCGAGCAGTACTTC.

This clonotype has a handful of counts. The V and J genes are TRBV29-1 and TRBJ2-7; 10 bases map to TRBD2. CDR3 length: 13 amino acids. The trim removed 4 bases at V and 0 bases at J, leaving 0 bases unmatched. Germline V gene data show CDR1 as SQVTM and CDR2 as ANQGSEA. The CDR3 loop reads CSVASGSSYEQYF. CDR3 nucleotide sequence: TGCAGCGTTGCTAGCGGGAGCTCCTACGAGCAGTACTTC.

This chain links TRBV7-2 with TRBJ1-1; perhaps TRBD1 as D (5 bases). Germline lookup yields CDR1 SGHTA and CDR2 FQGNSA. The CDR3 spans 15 residues. The V end was cut by 1 base, the J end by 6 bases, with 15 bases between. CDR3 in amino acids: CASSLVQGFIPEAFF. DNA for the CDR3: TGTGCCAGCAGCTTAGTTCAGGGATTTATTCCTGAAGCTTTCTTT.

DNA of the CDR3: TGTGCCAGCAGCTTGGTCACTAGCGGGAGGGCCTGGGATGAGACCCAGTACTTC. It encodes CASSLVTSGRAWDETQYF. The chain employs TRBV13 and TRBJ2-5, with TRBD2 identical over 13 bases. CDR1 PRHDT and CDR2 FYEKMQ come from the germline V gene (reference sequence). V was pared by 3 bases and J by 5 bases, with 12 bases of the junction left unmatched. This CDR3 spans 18 amino acids.

With regard to this clonotype: Being one base from a much bigger clone, this may be a read error. CDR3 nucleotide sequence: TGCAGTGCTTTGAGCCCCAGAGCGGGGGACTACGGGCAGTACTTC. Its translation: CSALSPRAGDYGQYF. The chain recombines TRBV20-1 with TRBJ2-7; 8 bases line up with TRBD2. The CDR3 runs to 15 residues. Germline V gives CDR1 DFQATT, CDR2 SNEGSKA (reference sequence).

A word on this clonotype: A much larger clone lies a single base off, so this may be a read error. The chain has TRBV28 and TRBJ2-7; tentative D call: TRBD1 (6 bases). Germline CDR1 MDHEN, CDR2 SYDVKM. The CDR3 extends over 14 amino acids. DNA of the CDR3: TGTGCCAGCAGTTTACCGGACAGAACCTACGGGCAGTACTTC. Its protein is CASSLPDRTYGQYF.

In DNA form, the CDR3 reads TGTGCCAGCAGTGCAACGGCAATGGGAAATTCACCCCTCCACTTT. Translation: CASSATAMGNSPLHF. The V gene is TRBV25-1, the J gene TRBJ1-6, with unresolved D. The ends were cut back, 4 bases at V and 7 bases at J, with 14 bases in the middle. Germline assignment: CDR1 MGHDK and CDR2 SYGVNS. The CDR3 is made up of 15 amino acids.

This clonotype appeared many times. The chain is built from TRBV2 and TRBJ2-7, with 10 bases that match TRBD1. Germline V gene data show CDR1 as SNHLY and CDR2 as FYNNEI. This CDR3 contains 15 residues. V was pared by 3 bases and J by 6 bases, with 8 bases of the junction left unmatched. The CDR3 loop reads CASSETGGNRGEQYF. In DNA, the CDR3 is TGTGCCAGCAGTGAGACAGGGGGCAATCGCGGCGAGCAGTACTTC.

The chain employs TRBV5-1 and TRBJ2-2, with D unclear. CDR1 and CDR2 (germline): SGHRS, YFSETQ. This CDR3 contains 14 residues. With 5 bases removed from V and 0 bases from J, the gap between germline ends came to 8 bases. CDR3 residues: CASRGATNTGELFF. The CDR3 DNA is TGCGCCAGCAGAGGCGCGACGAACACCGGGGAGCTGTTTTTT.

The rearrangement links TRBV10-3 to TRBJ2-7; D ambiguous. V lost 6 bases and J 2 bases, leaving 8 bases between the germline ends. The CDR3 is made up of 12 amino acids. The V gene's germline CDR1 is ENHRY and CDR2 SYGVKD. In DNA form, the CDR3 reads TGTGCCATCAGGGCAGGACCCTACGAGCAGTACTTC. This sequence encodes CAIRAGPYEQYF.

This chain uses TRBV10-3 with TRBJ2-6; perhaps TRBD2 as D (6 bases). The V end lost 2 bases, the J end lost 2 bases, and 10 bases lay between the germline ends. The germline V gene has CDR1 ENHRY and CDR2 SYGVKD. The CDR3 runs 16 residues. The CDR3 sequence is CAISEVGGTGANVLTF. In DNA form, the CDR3 reads TGTGCCATCAGTGAGGTTGGAGGGACTGGGGCCAACGTCCTGACTTTC.

The gene calls are TRBV6-1 and TRBJ2-7, with 7 bases aligning to TRBD2. Germline values: CDR1 MNHNS, CDR2 SASEGT. The V and J ends lost 8 bases and 2 bases, in that order; junction bases with no gene match: 6. The CDR3 sequence is 13 residues long. The CDR3 DNA is TGTGCCAGCGGGACTACCTCTACCTACGAGCAGTACTTC. It encodes CASGTTSTYEQYF.

This clonotype was detected a few times. The chain joins TRBV6-5 to TRBJ2-7; D possibly corresponds to TRBD1 (5 bases). Looked up from germline, CDR1 is MNHEY and CDR2 is SVGAGI. The CDR3 is 13 residues long. V was shortened by 2 bases and J by 6 bases, with 11 bases between the two germline ends. In DNA form, the CDR3 reads TGTGCCAGCAGTTACGCAGGGTTGAGCGAGCAGTACTTC. Protein product: CASSYAGLSEQYF.

The chain has TRBV6-5 and TRBJ2-7, with D perhaps TRBD2 (6 bases). The CDR3 is 15 amino acids. The V gene lost 0 bases and the J gene lost 2 bases, with 11 bases spanning the gap. CDR1 is MNHEY, CDR2 SVGAGI, per germline. The CDR3 region has the DNA TGTGCCAGCAGTTACTCGACGGGACTTGCCTACGAGCAGTACTTC. Its protein product is CASSYSTGLAYEQYF.

This chain links TRBV11-2 with TRBJ2-2; no reliable D call. The germline CDR1 and CDR2 sequences are SGHAT and FQNNGV. The CDR3 runs 14 residues. The V end lost 4 bases, the J end lost 7 bases, and 13 bases lay between the germline ends. CDR3 protein: CASSSEGMGGELFF. CDR3 coding DNA: TGTGCCAGCAGCTCCGAAGGAATGGGCGGGGAGCTGTTTTTT.

This clonotype was seen repeatedly, ten times or more. The chain combines TRBV2 with TRBJ1-1; 9 positions agree with TRBD1. In germline, CDR1 is SNHLY, CDR2 FYNNEI. This CDR3 is 14 amino acids long. V was pared by 8 bases and J by 4 bases, with 8 bases of the junction left unmatched. The CDR3 DNA reads as TGTGCCAGCGTCACAGGGGGCACTGGCACTGAAGCTTTCTTT. Protein sequence: CASVTGGTGTEAFF.

This clonotype was counted a few times. This rearrangement joins TRBV18 to TRBJ2-5; D is undetermined. CDR3 length: 14 residues. The V gene's germline CDR1 is KGHSH and CDR2 LQKENI. V gave up 1 base and J gave up 2 bases, with 8 bases separating them. The CDR3 is CASSPRQSQETQYF. Here the CDR3 DNA reads TGTGCCAGCTCACCACGGCAGTCGCAAGAGACCCAGTACTTC.

The rearrangement links TRBV2 to TRBJ2-7, with D unresolved. This CDR3 has 15 amino acids. Germline assignment: CDR1 SNHLY and CDR2 FYNNEI. Trimming shortened V by 8 bases and J by 3 bases, and 20 bases separated the two germline ends. The CDR3 nucleotides read TGTGCCAGCTCGGTTAGCCGACTGAGCTTCTACGAGCAGTACTTC. Residues: CASSVSRLSFYEQYF.

This clonotype was seen a handful of times. The V call is TRBV29-1, the J call TRBJ2-7, with TRBD1 matching over 8 bases. The germline V gene encodes CDR1 SQVTM and CDR2 ANQGSEA. CDR3 length: 14 residues. The V gene end was trimmed by 3 bases and the J gene end by 0 bases; junction bases not matched to a gene: 4. The CDR3 nucleotides read TGCAGCGTTGAGCACAGGGGGGACTCCTACGAGCAGTACTTC. This gives the protein CSVEHRGDSYEQYF.

The V call is TRBV10-3, the J call TRBJ2-7, with 12 positions matching TRBD1. CDR3 length: 16 residues. Germline V gene sequence: CDR1 ENHRY, CDR2 SYGVKD. J was trimmed by 6 bases and V by 6 bases; bases with no gene match: 12. This chain's CDR3 is CAISGRGGTGGGEQYF. CDR3 coding DNA: TGTGCCATCAGCGGGCGGGGAGGGACAGGGGGCGGCGAGCAGTACTTC.

Many counts were recorded for this clonotype. The rearrangement uses TRBV7-2 and TRBJ2-5, with D maybe TRBD2 (7 bases). Trimming left V 2 bases short and J 3 bases short, with 19 bases between. CDR3 length: 17 residues. Germline-derived CDR1 and CDR2 are SGHTA and FQGNSA. The CDR3 loop is CASSLLSIGGREETQYF. CDR3 DNA: TGTGCCAGCAGCTTACTAAGTATCGGGGGGCGGGAAGAGACCCAGTACTTC.

The genes are TRBV7-3 and TRBJ2-2; D may be TRBD2 (5 bases). The CDR3 length is 14 residues. The V end was cut by 2 bases, the J end by 3 bases, with 7 bases between. Germline CDR1 is SGHTA and CDR2 is FQGTGA. CDR3 in DNA: TGTGCCAGCAGCTTACGCGGGTACACCGGGGAGCTGTTTTTT. Translating it yields CASSLRGYTGELFF.

The V call is TRBV20-1, the J call TRBJ2-7, with 10 bases lining up with TRBD2. Germline lookup yields CDR1 DFQATT and CDR2 SNEGSKA (reference sequence). This CDR3 spans 14 amino acids. V lost 5 bases to trimming and J lost 2 bases; unmatched junction nucleotides: 6. The DNA of the CDR3 is TGCAGTGCTCATGGACTAGCGGCCCCCTACGAGCAGTACTTC. Protein: CSAHGLAAPYEQYF.

This clonotype was seen only a few times. CDR3 sequence: CASSLRGQGWSGELFF. CDR3 in DNA: TGTGCCAGCAGTTTGAGGGGACAGGGGTGGTCCGGGGAGCTGTTTTTT. V and J are TRBV27 and TRBJ2-2, with 10 bases matching TRBD1. V lost 3 bases to trimming and J lost 6 bases; unmatched junction nucleotides: 7. The CDR3 sequence is 16 residues long. Germline assignment: CDR1 MNHEY and CDR2 SMNVEV (reference sequence).